The 20 T cell receptor beta chains reported below all come from one sample, sequenced in a study of tumor-infiltrating lymphocytes in glioblastoma multiforme. Multiple V-beta primers and a C-beta primer amplified TCRB from RNA. TCRdb analysed the multiplex PCR reads with MiXCR anew, one entry per CDR3 protein. The sample yields about 9,600 distinct CDR3 sequences, 67% seen once. The sample comprised brain tumor tissue. The receptors stem from a male donor with glioblastoma.

As regards this clonotype: Since the CDR3 does not end with the conserved phenylalanine or tryptophan, this likely comes from a read error. The V and J genes are TRBV6-2 or TRBV6-3 and TRBJ2-5; 10 nucleotides agree with TRBD2. The length of the CDR3 is 19 residues. V lost 3 bases, J lost 0 bases, and 13 bases stayed unmatched. Germline V lookup: CDR1 MNHEY, CDR2 SVGEGT. DNA of the CDR3: TGTGCCAGCAGTTATGAAAAGCGGGAGGGCCGGAGGTACCAAGAGACCCAGTACTCC. Its protein is CASSYEKREGRRYQETQYS.

This clonotype has just a few counts. V usage is TRBV12-3 or TRBV12-4 and J usage is TRBJ1-6, with no clear D. Trimming took off 3 bases at V and 7 bases at J, with 13 bases between the two ends. This CDR3 is 15 amino acids long. CDR3 coding DNA: TGTGCCAGCAGTTTGGAGAGCGGCCGGAATTCACCCCTCCACTTT. Translation: CASSLESGRNSPLHF.

This clonotype is classed as medium-sized. V is TRBV12-3 or TRBV12-4 and J is TRBJ2-7, with 9 bases identical to TRBD1. V lost 7 bases to trimming and J lost 2 bases; unmatched junction nucleotides: 9. The CDR3 runs 15 residues. This CDR3 is CASTPTGGQTYEQYF. The CDR3 nucleotides are TGTGCCAGCACCCCGACAGGGGGACAAACCTACGAGCAGTACTTC.

This clonotype appeared many times. Being one base from a much bigger clone, this may be a read error. The J gene is TRBJ2-4, the V gene TRBV10-3; 9 bases fit TRBD1. V gave up 3 bases and J gave up 8 bases; unmatched junction bases: 2. This CDR3 contains 13 residues. The germline gives CDR1 ENHRY, CDR2 SYGVKD. CDR3: CAISEDRGDIQYF. In DNA form, the CDR3 reads TGTGCCATCAGTGAAGACAGGGGGGACATTCAGTACTTC.

On this clonotype: Germline and junction disagree at one end, which may indicate a read error. The rearrangement links TRBV11-2 to TRBJ2-2; 7 bases are shared with TRBD2. The CDR3 sequence is 20 residues long. Germline-derived CDR1 and CDR2 are SGHAT and FQNNGV. The DNA for the CDR3 is TGTGCCATCACCCCCTCATTCGGCCAAGGGCTAGCGGTAAACACGGGGGAGCTGCTTTTT. Protein sequence: CAITPSFGQGLAVNTGELLF.

This clonotype was seen at least ten times. The V call is TRBV5-1, the J call TRBJ2-1, with 13 bases aligning to TRBD2. Germline loops: CDR1 SGHRS, CDR2 YFSETQ. This CDR3 region has 15 residues. Trimming cost V 4 bases and J 5 bases; bases outside gene matches: 3. CDR3: CASSLGTSGNNEQFF. Here the CDR3 DNA reads TGCGCCAGCAGCCTTGGGACTAGCGGGAACAATGAGCAGTTCTTC.

Comment on this clonotype: A much larger clone sits a single nucleotide away, making a read error possible. The chain employs TRBV13 and TRBJ2-3, with D unresolved. There are 16 residues in the CDR3. Looked up from germline, CDR1 is PRHDT and CDR2 is FYEKMQ (reference sequence). V dropped 2 bases and J dropped 4 bases, with 16 bases sitting between them. CDR3: CASSLRGRLDPDTQYF. The CDR3 coding sequence is TGTGCCAGCAGCTTAAGAGGTCGGCTGGACCCAGATACGCAGTATTTT.

The chain has TRBV11-2 and TRBJ2-1; possible D gene TRBD2, 5 bases. This CDR3 region has 15 residues. Trimming took 0 bases from V and 9 from J, leaving 15 bases between them. Germline V gives CDR1 SGHAT, CDR2 FQNNGV. The chain's CDR3 is CASSLESSMGREQFF. CDR3 nucleotides: TGTGCCAGCAGCTTAGAGTCTAGCATGGGCCGTGAGCAGTTCTTC.

The chain carries TRBV20-1 and TRBJ2-2, with D perhaps TRBD1 (6 bases). Germline V CDR1 and CDR2: DFQATT, SNEGSKA (reference sequence). There are 19 residues in the CDR3. Trimming pared 0 bases from V and 0 bases from J, leaving 20 bases between. CDR3 region: CSARDQWDTSSANTGELFF. CDR3 DNA: TGCAGTGCTAGAGATCAATGGGACACCTCATCCGCGAACACCGGGGAGCTGTTTTTT.

This chain joins TRBV30 and TRBJ2-7, with D tentatively TRBD1 (6 bases). CDR3 size: 17 residues. CDR1 GTSNPN and CDR2 SVGIG come from the germline V gene (reference sequence). V was pared by 0 bases and J by 2 bases, with 20 bases between. CDR3 region: CAWSVRASGQDPYEQYF. CDR3 DNA sequence: TGTGCCTGGAGTGTAAGGGCTTCGGGACAAGACCCCTACGAGCAGTACTTC. The variable domain in full, completed from reference TRBV30 and TRBJ2-7, reads SQTIHQWPATLVQPVGSPLSLECTVEGTSNPNLYWYRQAAGRGLQLLFYSVGIGQISSEVPQNLSASRPQDRQFILSSKKLLLSDSGFYLCAWSVRASGQDPYEQYFGPGTRLTVT.

The chain uses TRBV6-2 or TRBV6-3 and TRBJ2-2; D remains unclear. The V and J ends lost 9 bases and 5 bases respectively, with 13 bases between them. The CDR3 runs 13 residues. CDR1 and CDR2 (germline): MNHEY, SVGEGT. The CDR3 sequence is CASFFGETGELFF. The DNA for the CDR3 is TGTGCCAGTTTCTTTGGGGAAACCGGGGAGCTGTTTTTT.

By sample share, this clonotype is medium-sized. The V and J genes are TRBV6-5 and TRBJ1-1; possibly TRBD1 for D (5 bases). The germline V gene encodes CDR1 MNHEY and CDR2 SVGAGI. The V end was cut by 0 bases, the J end by 10 bases, with 15 bases between. The CDR3 runs 14 residues. The CDR3 sequence is CASSYSIWGKGAFF. CDR3 coding DNA: TGTGCCAGCAGTTACTCGATCTGGGGGAAGGGAGCTTTCTTT.

Worth noting for this clonotype: Relative to the germline gene, one junction end is altered; a read error may explain this. The CDR3 DNA follows: TGTGCCAGCGCCCCCTCACTCGGCCAAGGGCTAGCGGTAAACACCGGGGATCTGTTTTTT. It is translated as CASAPSLGQGLAVNTGDLFF. The V and J genes are TRBV11-2 and TRBJ2-2; 7 bases are a match to TRBD2. The germline gives CDR1 SGHAT, CDR2 FQNNGV. This CDR3 is built from 20 residues.

Turning to this clonotype: This CDR3 is missing its conserved last phenylalanine or tryptophan, likely due to a read error. This chain joins TRBV11-2 and TRBJ2-1; D may be TRBD1 (6 bases). Germline V gene sequence: CDR1 SGHAT, CDR2 FQNNGV. The CDR3 is 13 residues long. The CDR3 protein is CVISLDRGNEQFL. In DNA, the CDR3 is TGTGTCATCAGCTTAGATAGGGGGAATGAGCAGTTCCTC.

This chain's CDR3 is CASSYEGVNQPQHF. CDR3 coding DNA: TGTGCCAGCAGTTACGAAGGGGTAAATCAGCCCCAGCATTTT. The chain joins TRBV6-2 or TRBV6-3 to TRBJ1-5, with TRBD1 as a possible D gene (5 bases). Between the trimmed V and J ends, which lost 2 bases and 4 bases, there was a span of 9 bases. CDR1 and CDR2 (germline): MNHEY, SVGEGT. The CDR3 has 14 amino acids.

Comments on this clonotype: Relative to the germline gene, one junction end is altered; a read error may explain this. This rearrangement joins TRBV6-2 or TRBV6-3 to TRBJ2-3; D is unclear. Germline assignment: CDR1 MNHEY and CDR2 SVGEGT. The CDR3 consists of 14 residues. The CDR3 DNA is TGTGCTAGCAGCACGGCACCGAGCACAGATACGCAGTGTTTT. Translation gives CASSTAPSTDTQCF.

This clonotype occurred a few times. It may be a read error: a sequence one base away is much more abundant. The CDR3 DNA follows: TGTGCCAGCAGGGGGGTGGAGACCCAGTACTTC. Its translation is CASRGVETQYF. The rearrangement joins TRBV6-6 to TRBJ2-5; either TRBD1 or TRBD2 may supply D (5 bases each). The CDR3 length is 11 residues. Germline V gives CDR1 MNHNY, CDR2 SVGAGI (reference sequence). Trimming stripped 6 bases from V and 5 bases from J, with 7 bases between.

This chain links TRBV6-1 with TRBJ2-7; D is unresolved. The CDR3 sequence is 12 residues long. V lost 8 bases to trimming and J lost 4 bases, with 12 bases between them. The germline V gene has CDR1 MNHNS and CDR2 SASEGT. The CDR3 bases are TGTGCCAGCCTTCAGCCAATGTACGAGCAGTACTTC. Protein: CASLQPMYEQYF.

With regard to this clonotype: Given the absence of the conserved phenylalanine or tryptophan at the CDR3 end, a read error is likely. CDR3 DNA: TGCAGTGCTAGAAACCTCGACGTGCAGTACCTC. This translates into CSARNLDVQYL. This sequence joins TRBV20-1 and TRBJ2-7; D is unresolved. Germline CDR1 is DFQATT and CDR2 is SNEGSKA (reference sequence). Trimming cost V 2 bases and J 9 bases, with 11 bases left between them. The CDR3 has 11 residues.

On this clonotype: This clone may be a read error of a much larger clone one base away. The rearrangement joins TRBV28 to TRBJ2-6; weak D call: TRBD1 (5 bases). This CDR3 is built from 15 residues. The ends were cut back, 2 bases at V and 1 base at J, with 6 bases in the middle. Germline assignment: CDR1 MDHEN and CDR2 SYDVKM. CDR3 amino acids: CASSLQGSGANVLTF. The DNA for the CDR3 is TGTGCCAGCAGTTTACAGGGTTCTGGGGCCAACGTCCTGACTTTC.